This entry describes one T cell receptor (beta chain). The data were obtained in a study of blood T cell repertoires in COVID-19. Study-wide background: Both acute and convalescent COVID-19 samples were obtained from the United States, Italy and Spain. Sample material is recorded as cDNA or gDNA derived from T cells, B-cell-depleted T cells, or PBMCs.

In the authors' workflow: Amplifying reference gene primers gave estimates of nucleated cell counts. Profiled with immunoSEQ multiplex PCR; TCRdb holds only in-frame clones, not every one. The D gene and trimming were derived from the DNA, and the V and J assignments and clone size from that table. Here the sample spans roughly 38,000 clones, around four fifths being singletons. The CDR3 is 15 amino acids. Losses at the gene ends were 6 bases for V and 4 bases for J; bases not matched to a gene: 8. CDR1 WSHSY and CDR2 SAAADI come from the germline V gene. V usage is TRBV10-2 and J usage is TRBJ2-1; 8 bases line up with TRBD2. This TCR was recovered from a man aged 55 to 70 with acute or convalescent COVID-19. Input material: peripheral blood. The CDR3 DNA reads TGCGCCAGCAGGAATACGGGAGGGGTTTACAATGAGCAGTTCTTC. Encoded protein: CASRNTGGVYNEQFF.